The 31 T cell receptor beta chains below come from one sample, sequenced in a study of post-analysis software for immune sequencing data. The TCR beta cDNA libraries contained unique molecular identifiers. TCRdb re-analysed the PCR reads in MiXCR, keeping a single row per CDR3 protein. This sample carries 450,000 to 650,000 distinct CDR3 sequences, around 44% of them seen once, and the ten largest clones take over 1.5%. Findings and caveats of the study: The study found TRBV5-6, TRBV5-1 and TRBV20-1 among 4 or 5 TRBV segments more frequent in patients than controls.

These receptors lack a known antigen. Input material: blood. Receptors originate from a girl aged 10 to 17 with multiple sclerosis.

The chain combines TRBV7-6 with TRBJ2-1; 9 bases match TRBD1. From germline, CDR1 is SGHVS and CDR2 FNYEAQ. CDR3 size: 16 residues. V lost 3 bases, J lost 2 bases, and 5 bases stayed unmatched. CDR3 nucleotides: TGTGCCAGCAGCTTTCCCCGACAGGGGGCCTACAATGAGCAGTTCTTC. It yields the protein CASSFPRQGAYNEQFF. Using reference TRBV7-6 and TRBJ2-1 for the parts outside the CDR3, the full variable domain is GAGVSQSPRYKVTKRGQDVALRCDPISGHVSLYWYRQALGQGPEFLTYFNYEAQQDKSGLPNDRFSAERPEGSISTLTIQRTEQRDSAMYRCASSFPRQGAYNEQFFGPGTRLTVL.

This clonotype has at least ten counts. The CDR3 reads CASSLGQEMYNEQFF. The CDR3 bases are TGCGCCAGCAGCTTGGGCCAGGAGATGTACAATGAGCAGTTCTTC. This rearrangement joins TRBV5-1 to TRBJ2-1; D call uncertain. Germline-derived CDR1 and CDR2 are SGHRS and YFSETQ. Trimming removed 0 bases from V and 4 bases from J, with 11 bases in between. The CDR3 is 15 residues long.

The rearrangement uses TRBV7-3 and TRBJ2-3; 14 bases line up with TRBD2. CDR1 and CDR2 from the germline V gene are SGHTA and FQGTGA. Trimming took 5 bases from V and 5 from J; bases not matched to a gene: 6. The CDR3 runs 16 residues. CDR3 sequence (DNA): TGTGCCAGCAGCCCACAAGGGACTAGCGGGGGAGATACGCAGTATTTT. Translating it yields CASSPQGTSGGDTQYF.

This clonotype was seen a single time. The V and J genes are TRBV4-1 and TRBJ2-1; 10 nucleotides agree with TRBD2. CDR3 length: 15 amino acids. V lost 5 bases and J lost 2; bases outside the gene matches: 3. CDR1 and CDR2 from the germline V gene are MGHRA and YSYEKL. The chain's CDR3 is CASSGTSATYNEQFF. The CDR3 nucleotides read TGCGCCAGCAGCGGGACTAGCGCCACCTACAATGAGCAGTTCTTC.

The chain uses TRBV20-1 and TRBJ2-7; the D gene could be TRBD1 or TRBD2 (5 bases each). CDR1 is DFQATT, CDR2 SNEGSKA, per germline (reference sequence). The CDR3 runs to 12 residues. The CDR3 sequence: CSARDGTYEQYF. Written as DNA, the CDR3 is TGCAGCGCAAGGGACGGAACCTACGAGCAGTACTTC.

The sample holds a few counts of this clonotype. The chain employs TRBV12-3 or TRBV12-4 and TRBJ2-2, with 9 bases that match TRBD1. Losses at the gene ends were 5 bases for V and 4 bases for J; bases not matched to a gene: 14. This CDR3 has 18 residues. The CDR3 is CASSPLSGRTGATGELFF. CDR3 nucleotide sequence: TGTGCCAGCAGTCCATTGTCGGGTCGGACAGGGGCCACCGGGGAGCTGTTTTTT.

This chain links TRBV20-1 with TRBJ2-3; TRBD2 agrees at 9 bases. The CDR3 is 14 residues long. Germline assignment: CDR1 DFQATT and CDR2 SNEGSKA (reference sequence). J lost 2 bases, V lost 7 bases, and 7 bases had no gene match. This CDR3 reads CSGGLAGNTDTQYF. The CDR3 DNA follows: TGCAGTGGGGGGCTAGCGGGAAACACAGATACGCAGTATTTT.

The rearrangement joins TRBV7-6 to TRBJ2-5; TRBD2 is a possible D gene (6 bases). Germline CDR1 and CDR2: SGHVS and FNYEAQ. The CDR3 is made up of 14 amino acids. Trimming took off 4 bases at V and 5 bases at J, with 14 bases between the two ends. The CDR3 sequence is CASSSPAGLETQYF. CDR3 coding DNA: TGTGCCAGCAGCTCGCCGGCGGGACTGGAGACCCAGTACTTC.

The rearrangement uses TRBV12-3 or TRBV12-4 and TRBJ2-7; the D is unclear. V lost 4 bases and J lost 5, with 12 bases in between. The CDR3 extends over 13 amino acids. DNA for the CDR3: TGTGCCAGCAGTTCCCTCTTTCACCACGAGCAGTACTTC. Translation gives CASSSLFHHEQYF.

Only a few counts were recorded for this clonotype. V usage is TRBV7-2 and J usage is TRBJ2-1, with D perhaps TRBD1 (5 bases). Germline loops: CDR1 SGHTA, CDR2 FQGNSA. The CDR3 length is 15 residues. The V and J ends lost 0 bases and 8 bases respectively, with 14 bases between them. CDR3 region: CASSLAGRLGDEQFF. DNA for the CDR3: TGTGCCAGCAGCTTAGCGGGCCGGCTAGGGGATGAGCAGTTCTTC.

This chain connects TRBV7-9 to TRBJ1-6, with 10 bases fitting TRBD1. Germline trimming cut 5 bases from V and 10 bases from J; bases unmatched to any gene: 5. Germline lookup yields CDR1 SEHNR and CDR2 FQNEAQ (reference sequence). The CDR3 is made up of 14 amino acids. Here the CDR3 reads CASSHGTGESPLHF. The CDR3 DNA is TGTGCCAGCAGCCATGGGACAGGGGAGTCACCCCTCCACTTT.

The chain combines TRBV12-3 or TRBV12-4 with TRBJ2-1, with 13 bases identical to TRBD2. The CDR3 runs to 15 residues. With V trimmed by 8 bases and J by 8 bases, 9 bases remained unmatched. For the CDR3, the DNA is TGTGCCAGCGGGCCCGGGACTAGCGGGACCCATGAGCAGTTCTTC. It is translated as CASGPGTSGTHEQFF.

The chain links TRBV7-8 to TRBJ2-1; TRBD1 matches at 8 bases. This CDR3 contains 16 residues. Germline V gene lookup returns CDR1 SGHVS and CDR2 FQNEAQ. After removal of 3 bases from V and 5 bases from J, the junction contained 9 bases not matched to a gene. DNA of the CDR3: TGTGCCAGCAGCTTGGACAGGGATCCGACGAACAATGAGCAGTTCTTC. Its translation: CASSLDRDPTNNEQFF.

This chain links TRBV3-1 with TRBJ1-1; no clear D gene. Germline V lookup: CDR1 LGHDT, CDR2 YNNKEL (reference sequence). CDR3 length equals 18 residues. The V end lost 0 bases, the J end lost 0 bases, and 17 bases lay between the germline ends. The CDR3 DNA sequence: TGTGCCAGCAGCCAAGAAAAGTCAATAGAGAGCATGAACACTGAAGCTTTCTTT. It specifies CASSQEKSIESMNTEAFF. The whole variable domain, remainder taken from reference TRBV3-1 and TRBJ1-1, is DTAVSQTPKYLVTQMGNDKSIKCEQNLGHDTMYWYKQDSKKFLKIMFSYNNKELIINETVPNRFSPKSPDKAHLNLHINSLELGDSAVYFCASSQEKSIESMNTEAFFGQGTRLTVV.

The chain uses TRBV3-1 and TRBJ2-1; 10 nucleotides line up with TRBD1. There are 17 residues in the CDR3. V lost 3 bases, J lost 4 bases, and 9 bases stayed unmatched. Germline V gives CDR1 LGHDT, CDR2 YNNKEL (reference sequence). The CDR3 DNA is TGTGCCAGCAGCCATTCTTTTGGACAGGGGGGGTACAATGAGCAGTTCTTC. Translated: CASSHSFGQGGYNEQFF.

The genes are TRBV7-2 and TRBJ2-6; the D is unclear. This CDR3 comprises 16 residues. Trimming cost V 7 bases and J 4 bases, with 17 bases left between them. Germline-derived CDR1 and CDR2 are SGHTA and FQGNSA. CDR3 protein: CASNEQLTSGANVLTF. The CDR3 DNA sequence: TGTGCCAGCAACGAACAGCTGACCTCCGGGGCCAACGTCCTGACTTTC.

This chain connects TRBV5-8 to TRBJ1-5; D is possibly TRBD1 (5 bases). The CDR3 spans 15 residues. Germline CDR1 reads SGHTS; CDR2 reads YDEGEE. V lost 1 base and J lost 5, with 13 bases in between. In DNA, the CDR3 is TGTGCCAGCAGCTTGAGGGGAGTTGTCGATCAGCCCCAGCATTTT. As protein: CASSLRGVVDQPQHF.

The V gene is TRBV5-6, the J gene TRBJ2-3, with 13 bases matching TRBD2. The CDR3 is 15 amino acids. CDR1 and CDR2 (germline): SGHDT, YYEEEE. Trimming took 5 bases from V and 3 from J; bases not matched to a gene: 3. For the CDR3, the DNA is TGTGCCAGCAGGGGGACTAGCGGGATGACAGATACGCAGTATTTT. Translation: CASRGTSGMTDTQYF.

V is TRBV7-2 and J is TRBJ2-1, with no clear D. Germline CDR1 reads SGHTA; CDR2 reads FQGNSA. There are 14 residues in the CDR3. With 5 bases removed from V and 6 bases from J, the gap between germline ends came to 14 bases. CDR3 protein: CASSVPRSGNEQFF. Here the CDR3 DNA reads TGTGCCAGCAGCGTACCTAGGTCAGGCAATGAGCAGTTCTTC. The full variable domain, with the rest looked up from reference TRBV7-2 and TRBJ2-1, is GAGVSQSPSNKVTEKGKDVELRCDPISGHTALYWYRQSLGQGLEFLIYFQGNSAPDKSGLPSDRFSAERTGGSVSTLTIQRTQQEDSAVYLCASSVPRSGNEQFFGPGTRLTVL.

CDR3 in DNA: TGTGCCAGCAGCTTAGGTCCCAGCAAAGAGACCCAGTACTTC. Translating it yields CASSLGPSKETQYF. The genes are TRBV11-2 and TRBJ2-5; D call uncertain. Germline CDR1 and CDR2: SGHAT and FQNNGV. This CDR3 has 14 amino acids. V lost 1 base, J lost 3 bases, and 9 bases lay in between.

This clonotype has just a few counts. The chain links TRBV6-6 to TRBJ2-1; D ambiguous. V lost 6 bases, J lost 8 bases, and 11 bases lay in between. The CDR3 sequence is 12 residues long. Germline CDR1 MNHNY, CDR2 SVGAGI (reference sequence). The CDR3 protein is CASRLGSDEQFF. For the CDR3, the DNA is TGTGCCAGCAGGCTAGGGTCGGATGAGCAGTTCTTC.

The rearrangement uses TRBV20-1 and TRBJ2-5; 7 positions agree with TRBD2. V shed 2 bases and J 5 bases; nucleotides not matched to a gene: 23. Looked up from germline, CDR1 is DFQATT and CDR2 is SNEGSKA (reference sequence). This CDR3 has 19 residues. This CDR3 is CSARIPSGVSGVWVETQYF. For the CDR3, the DNA is TGCAGTGCTAGAATACCATCCGGAGTGAGCGGGGTTTGGGTTGAGACCCAGTACTTC.

This clonotype appeared a few times. This chain connects TRBV6-5 to TRBJ1-2; maybe TRBD1 (5 bases). The CDR3 runs to 13 residues. Between the trimmed V and J ends, which lost 0 bases and 8 bases, there was a span of 10 bases. CDR1 is MNHEY, CDR2 SVGAGI, per germline. The CDR3 loop reads CASSYSAGQGYTF. The CDR3 DNA is TGTGCCAGCAGTTACTCGGCAGGGCAGGGCTACACCTTC.

The gene calls are TRBV29-1 and TRBJ1-1, with D possibly being TRBD1 (5 bases). Germline assignment: CDR1 SQVTM and CDR2 ANQGSEA. CDR3 size: 13 residues. The germline V and J ends were trimmed by 6 bases and 7 bases, with 18 bases remaining between them. The CDR3 region is CSVRGVGWDEAFF. CDR3 nucleotides: TGCAGCGTGAGAGGGGTGGGCTGGGATGAAGCTTTCTTT.

The chain has TRBV18 and TRBJ2-4, with D perhaps TRBD2 (6 bases). Per the germline V gene, CDR1 is KGHSH and CDR2 is LQKENI. V lost 6 bases to trimming and J lost 13 bases, with 22 bases between them. This CDR3 has 14 amino acids. CDR3 nucleotides: TGTGCCAGCTCCGTTTCGGAGGGATCGGCGAAGCAGTACTTC. As protein: CASSVSEGSAKQYF.

The chain uses TRBV10-3 and TRBJ2-5; 12 bases align to TRBD2. The V segment lost 3 bases and the J segment 5 bases; nucleotides outside the gene matches: 10. From germline, CDR1 is ENHRY and CDR2 SYGVKD. The CDR3 has 17 residues. CDR3 bases: TGTGCCATCAGTGATGGGCGGGGACTAGCGGGTTGGGAGACCCAGTACTTC. It translates to CAISDGRGLAGWETQYF.

This clonotype was detected a few times. The chain uses TRBV9 and TRBJ1-1; no firm D call. Trimming left V 1 base short and J 2 bases short, with 9 bases between. Germline CDR1 SGDLS, CDR2 YYNGEE. The CDR3 is 14 residues long. The chain's CDR3 is CASSVNGLNTEAFF. DNA of the CDR3: TGTGCCAGCAGCGTAAACGGGCTAAACACTGAAGCTTTCTTT.

This clonotype showed up just a few times. The CDR3 bases are TGTGCCAGCAGCCAGCGGGAGGCGCGCTACGAGCAGTACTTC. Translation gives CASSQREARYEQYF. This chain uses TRBV12-3 or TRBV12-4 with TRBJ2-7, with 9 bases lining up with TRBD2. V lost 6 bases and J lost 3; bases outside the gene matches: 6. This CDR3 has 14 amino acids.

The genes are TRBV12-3 or TRBV12-4 and TRBJ2-7; D call uncertain. Near its end, the DNA agrees better with TRBJ2-5, so the J call may be wrong. The CDR3 is 14 residues long. In DNA, the CDR3 is TGTGCCAGCAGTACCCGACGCGTTCAAGAGACCCAGTACTTC. It specifies CASSTRRVQETQYF.

This clonotype occurred a few times. DNA for the CDR3: TGTGCCAGCAGCCAAGATAATAGGGGTGGTGGCTACACCTTC. Translated, it gives CASSQDNRGGGYTF. J is TRBJ1-2 and V is TRBV3-1; possibly TRBD1 for D (5 bases). Germline CDR1 and CDR2: LGHDT and YNNKEL (reference sequence). This CDR3 has 14 amino acids. Between the trimmed V and J ends, which lost 0 bases and 7 bases, there was a span of 12 bases.

CDR3 sequence: CATSRGGTAGEQYF. DNA for the CDR3: TGTGCCACCAGCAGAGGCGGGACAGCGGGAGAGCAGTACTTC. J is TRBJ2-7 and V is TRBV15; D is perhaps TRBD1 or TRBD2 (7 bases each). CDR1 LNHNV and CDR2 YYDKDF come from the germline V gene (reference sequence). Trimming took off 1 base at V and 7 bases at J, with 14 bases between the two ends. This CDR3 region has 14 residues.